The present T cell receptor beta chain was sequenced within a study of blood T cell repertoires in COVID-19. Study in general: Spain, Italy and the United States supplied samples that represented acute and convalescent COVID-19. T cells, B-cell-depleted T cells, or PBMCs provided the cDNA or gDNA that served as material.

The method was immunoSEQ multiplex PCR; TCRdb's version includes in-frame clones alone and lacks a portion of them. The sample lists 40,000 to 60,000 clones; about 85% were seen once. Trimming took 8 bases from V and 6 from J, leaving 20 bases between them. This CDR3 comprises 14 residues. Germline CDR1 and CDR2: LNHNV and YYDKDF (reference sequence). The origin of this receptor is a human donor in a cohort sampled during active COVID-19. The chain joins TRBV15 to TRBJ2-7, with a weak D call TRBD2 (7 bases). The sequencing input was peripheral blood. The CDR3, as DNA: TGTGCCACCTCCACGCGGGGAGGGGGTATCGAGCAGTACTTC. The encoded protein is CATSTRGGGIEQYF.